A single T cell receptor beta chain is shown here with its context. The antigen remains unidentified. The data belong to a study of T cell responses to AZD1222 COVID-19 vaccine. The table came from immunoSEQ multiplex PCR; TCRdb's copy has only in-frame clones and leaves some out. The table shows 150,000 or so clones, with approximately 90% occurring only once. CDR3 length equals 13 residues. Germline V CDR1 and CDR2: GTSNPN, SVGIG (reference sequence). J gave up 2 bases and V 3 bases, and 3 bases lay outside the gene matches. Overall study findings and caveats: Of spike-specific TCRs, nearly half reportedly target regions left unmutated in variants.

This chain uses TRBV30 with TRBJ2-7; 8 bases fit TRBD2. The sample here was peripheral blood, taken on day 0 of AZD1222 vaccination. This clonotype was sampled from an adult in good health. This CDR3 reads CAWSLGLAYEQYF. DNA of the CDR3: TGTGCCTGGAGCTTGGGACTAGCCTACGAGCAGTACTTC.